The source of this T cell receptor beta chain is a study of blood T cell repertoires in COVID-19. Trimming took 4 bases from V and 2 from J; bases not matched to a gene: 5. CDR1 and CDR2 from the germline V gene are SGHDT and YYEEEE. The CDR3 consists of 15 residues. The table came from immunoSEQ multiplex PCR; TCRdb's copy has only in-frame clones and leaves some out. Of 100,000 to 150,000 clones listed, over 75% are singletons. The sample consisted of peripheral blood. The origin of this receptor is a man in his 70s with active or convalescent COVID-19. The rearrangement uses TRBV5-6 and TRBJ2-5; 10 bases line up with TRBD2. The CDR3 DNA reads TGTGCCAGCAGCCACGGACTAGCGGAACAAGAGACCCAGTACTTC. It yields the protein CASSHGLAEQETQYF. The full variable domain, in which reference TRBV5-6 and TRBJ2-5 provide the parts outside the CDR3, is DAGVTQSPTHLIKTRGQQVTLRCSPKSGHDTVSWYQQALGQGPQFIFQYYEEEERQRGNFPDRFSGHQFPNYSSELNVNALLLGDSALYLCASSHGLAEQETQYFGPGTRLLVL.